One and the same sample provided the 21 T cell receptor beta chains below, sequenced in a study of shared T cell receptors in the human thymus. The data were produced by immunoSEQ multiplex PCR, yet TCRdb's version contains in-frame clones alone and is incomplete. The data contain more than 550,000 clones, 70% to 90% of them seen just once; the ten biggest clones take up roughly 0.01%. The same data also went into a second study, on human thymus T cells.

The sequenced sample consisted of thymocytes. These receptors were taken from a girl under three years old with a congenital heart defect.

The chain recombines TRBV19 with TRBJ1-5; D perhaps matches TRBD1 (5 bases). Per germline, CDR1 LNHDA and CDR2 SQIVND (reference sequence). The CDR3 has 15 residues. Trimming took off 2 bases at V and 0 bases at J, with 8 bases between the two ends. The CDR3 DNA is TGTGCCAGTAGTATATCGACAGTTAGCAATCAGCCCCAGCATTTT. Protein product: CASSISTVSNQPQHF.

The table lists this clone with a count of one. This rearrangement joins TRBV9 to TRBJ1-2, with 9 nucleotides matching TRBD1. CDR3 length: 16 residues. Trimming at V came to 7 bases and at J to 5 bases, leaving 15 bases not matched to a gene. Germline-derived CDR1 and CDR2 are SGDLS and YYNGEE. The CDR3 sequence: CASSPGQGLLNYGYTF. CDR3 nucleotides: TGTGCCAGCTCCCCGGGACAGGGTTTACTTAATTATGGCTACACCTTC.

The chain has TRBV6-5 and TRBJ2-7, with 7 nucleotides matching TRBD1. Germline lookup yields CDR1 MNHEY and CDR2 SVGAGI. CDR3 length equals 14 residues. The J segment lost 2 bases and the V segment lost 6 bases, leaving 7 bases of the junction unmatched. As DNA, the CDR3 is TGTGCCAGCAGCCCCGACAGGGTGGCCTACGAGCAGTACTTC. Residues: CASSPDRVAYEQYF.

J is TRBJ1-3 and V is TRBV19; 7 bases are shared with TRBD1. Germline V gene data show CDR1 as LNHDA and CDR2 as SQIVND (reference sequence). The CDR3 extends over 16 amino acids. The trim removed 5 bases at V and 0 bases at J, leaving 7 bases unmatched. The CDR3 loop reads CASSPTGQFSGNTIYF. The CDR3 bases are TGTGCCAGTAGTCCGACGGGACAGTTCTCTGGAAACACCATATATTTT.

This chain uses TRBV19 with TRBJ1-1, with D unresolved. Per germline, CDR1 LNHDA and CDR2 SQIVND (reference sequence). Deletions cut 3 bases from V and 10 bases from J, with 18 bases between. CDR3 length: 14 residues. Written as DNA, the CDR3 is TGTGCCAGTAGTATTCACGACGAGGAGCGTGGAGCTTTCTTT. It encodes CASSIHDEERGAFF.

The genes are TRBV5-1 and TRBJ2-3, with TRBD2 matching 8 bases. CDR1 and CDR2 from the germline V gene are SGHRS and YFSETQ. This CDR3 is 15 amino acids long. V was pared by 2 bases and J by 2 bases, with 4 bases of the junction left unmatched. Here the CDR3 DNA reads TGCGCCAGCAGCTTACGGGGGGGGCTCACAGATACGCAGTATTTT. Encoded protein: CASSLRGGLTDTQYF. Using reference TRBV5-1 and TRBJ2-3 for the parts outside the CDR3, the full variable domain is KAGVTQTPRYLIKTRGQQVTLSCSPISGHRSVSWYQQTPGQGLQFLFEYFSETQRNKGNFPGRFSGRQFSNSRSEMNVSTLELGDSALYLCASSLRGGLTDTQYFGPGTRLTVL.

This sequence joins TRBV29-1 and TRBJ2-7; D call uncertain. The CDR3 is made up of 12 amino acids. Germline V CDR1 and CDR2: SQVTM, ANQGSEA. V shed 6 bases and J shed 3 bases, with 12 bases lying between them. The CDR3 DNA follows: TGCAGCGTCCGACCAGGATACTACGAGCAGTACTTC. Encoded protein: CSVRPGYYEQYF.

This rearrangement joins TRBV19 to TRBJ2-7; a possible D gene is TRBD1 (5 bases). The germline V gene has CDR1 LNHDA and CDR2 SQIVND (reference sequence). V lost 5 bases, J lost 3 bases, and 14 bases lay in between. The CDR3 is 14 residues long. The CDR3 loop reads CASSPQGPLYEQYF. CDR3 in DNA: TGTGCCAGTAGTCCCCAGGGCCCCCTCTACGAGCAGTACTTC.

This clone came up once. J is TRBJ2-6 and V is TRBV4-3; possible D gene TRBD1, 5 bases. V lost 4 bases and J 1 base, leaving 26 bases between the germline ends. Germline V gives CDR1 LGHNA, CDR2 YSLEER. CDR3 length equals 21 residues. CDR3 amino acids: CASSLDQDSAGRYSGANVLTF. The DNA for the CDR3 is TGCGCCAGCAGCCTCGACCAAGATTCGGCAGGGCGGTATTCTGGGGCCAACGTCCTGACTTTC.

J is TRBJ1-2 and V is TRBV7-2; TRBD1 matches 11 bases. V was clipped by 6 bases and J by 9 bases; unmatched bases: 9. The CDR3 length is 14 residues. The V gene's germline CDR1 is SGHTA and CDR2 FQGNSA. The CDR3 region has the DNA TGTGCCAGCAGTCCCCCGGGACAGGGGGGATGCTACACCTTC. It codes for CASSPPGQGGCYTF.

The chain combines TRBV25-1 with TRBJ2-7, with TRBD1 as a possible D gene (6 bases). Per the germline V gene, CDR1 is MGHDK and CDR2 is SYGVNS. V lost 4 bases, J lost 2 bases, and 18 bases lay in between. The CDR3 length is 16 residues. The CDR3 is CASSASNRATTYEQYF. CDR3 nucleotide sequence: TGTGCCAGCAGTGCCTCTAACAGGGCTACGACCTACGAGCAGTACTTC.

The genes are TRBV14 and TRBJ2-7; TRBD2 aligns across 7 bases. Germline V gives CDR1 SGHDN, CDR2 FVKESK. This CDR3 is 11 amino acids long. V shed 9 bases, J shed 7 bases, and the junction held 6 bases outside the gene matches. The CDR3, as DNA: TGTGCCAGTGGGGTCGGGGGGGAGCAGTACTTC. Amino acids: CASGVGGEQYF.

The table lists this clone with a count of one. This sequence joins TRBV4-3 and TRBJ1-2; 7 bases agree with TRBD1. Germline V gene lookup returns CDR1 LGHNA and CDR2 YSLEER. The CDR3 spans 19 residues. V gave up 1 base and J gave up 0 bases; unmatched junction bases: 14. The CDR3: CASSQVKTAGQATNYGYTF. The CDR3 coding sequence is TGCGCCAGCAGCCAAGTTAAAACGGCAGGACAGGCAACTAACTATGGCTACACCTTC.

Only one count was recorded for this clone. The chain combines TRBV10-2 with TRBJ1-5; D possibly corresponds to TRBD1 (5 bases). Trimming pared 5 bases from V and 2 bases from J, leaving 16 bases between. The CDR3 consists of 16 residues. Germline V gene data show CDR1 as WSHSY and CDR2 as SAAADI. The CDR3 coding sequence is TGCGCCAGCAGTTGGCGGGGCAAAGGTGGCAATCAGCCCCAGCATTTT. Its translation: CASSWRGKGGNQPQHF.

This clone was seen a single time. The genes are TRBV11-2 and TRBJ1-4, with D perhaps matching TRBD1 (5 bases). V was cut by 5 bases and J by 1 base, with 17 bases left in between. Germline V CDR1 and CDR2: SGHAT, FQNNGV. CDR3 length: 17 amino acids. CDR3 region: CASSTANPTETNEKLFF. CDR3 nucleotides: TGTGCCAGCAGCACCGCTAACCCGACAGAAACTAATGAAAAACTGTTTTTT.

J is TRBJ2-1 and V is TRBV7-9; a possible D gene is TRBD2 (7 bases). CDR3 size: 16 residues. The V end was cut by 3 bases, the J end by 5 bases, with 17 bases between. From germline, CDR1 is SEHNR and CDR2 FQNEAQ (reference sequence). The CDR3 DNA follows: TGTGCCAGCAGCTTTCCCGGGGGGCGAGGGCACAATGAGCAGTTCTTC. Translated, it gives CASSFPGGRGHNEQFF.

This clone turned up a few times. The chain joins TRBV4-3 to TRBJ2-2; 8 bases line up with TRBD2. This CDR3 contains 15 residues. The junction had 7 bases not matched to a gene; V was cut back by 6 bases and J by 4 bases. From germline, CDR1 is LGHNA and CDR2 YSLEER. The CDR3 sequence: CASRRGEGFTGELFF. The CDR3, as DNA: TGCGCCAGCAGGCGGGGGGAAGGATTCACCGGGGAGCTGTTTTTT.

The J gene is TRBJ1-2, the V gene TRBV15; D is perhaps TRBD1 (6 bases). This CDR3 spans 16 amino acids. Germline V CDR1 and CDR2: LNHNV, YYDKDF (reference sequence). Trimming removed 0 bases at V and 5 bases at J, with 16 bases between. CDR3 nucleotides: TGTGCCACCAGCAGAGATTTGGGGGCCGACCGGTATGGCTACACCTTC. It specifies CATSRDLGADRYGYTF. The full variable domain, with the rest looked up from reference TRBV15 and TRBJ1-2, is DAMVIQNPRYQVTQFGKPVTLSCSQTLNHNVMYWYQQKSSQAPKLLFHYYDKDFNNEADTPDNFQSRRPNTSFCFLDIRSPGLGDTAMYLCATSRDLGADRYGYTFGSGTRLTVV.

V usage is TRBV5-1 and J usage is TRBJ2-7, with 8 positions matching TRBD2. V was pared by 0 bases and J by 3 bases, with 5 bases of the junction left unmatched. CDR1 is SGHRS, CDR2 YFSETQ, per germline. CDR3 length: 15 residues. CDR3 DNA sequence: TGCGCCAGCAGCTTGGATGGCGGGGGGAACTACGAGCAGTACTTC. Translating it yields CASSLDGGGNYEQYF.

The chain links TRBV5-1 to TRBJ2-7; D is perhaps TRBD1 (6 bases). The CDR3 has 16 residues. Trimming left V 0 bases short and J 3 bases short, with 16 bases between. Germline CDR1 SGHRS, CDR2 YFSETQ. The CDR3, as DNA: TGCGCCAGCAGCTTGGCCCCACCCAGGGGAAGCTACGAGCAGTACTTC. Translated: CASSLAPPRGSYEQYF.

This chain joins TRBV27 and TRBJ2-5, with D perhaps matching TRBD2 (6 bases). V gave up 8 bases and J gave up 6 bases, with 19 bases separating them. Germline V gene data show CDR1 as MNHEY and CDR2 as SMNVEV (reference sequence). The length of the CDR3 is 14 residues. The DNA of the CDR3 is TGTGCCAGCGGGGCGGGGCCTGGAAGTCAGACCCAGTACTTC. Protein sequence: CASGAGPGSQTQYF.